These 20 T cell receptor beta chains were sequenced from one sample in a study of T-cell memory formation after mild COVID-19. TCRdb itself ran the 5' RACE reads through MiXCR, one entry per CDR3 protein. The sample gives roughly 300,000 distinct CDR3 sequences, around 8% of which show up once; 22% is in the top ten. Sequences were obtained from PBMCs or a T cell subset sorted from them (not recorded which). The receptor source for this set is a young man who had mild COVID-19 (a few samples of this study predate the infection). Cell type and time point are not known.

This clonotype has just a few counts. The rearrangement joins TRBV4-1 to TRBJ2-7; 7 bases are shared with TRBD2. The length of the CDR3 is 16 residues. Germline assignment: CDR1 MGHRA and CDR2 YSYEKL. Trimming took 1 base from V and 3 from J; bases not matched to a gene: 9. CDR3 sequence reads: CASSQVHGGGSYEQYF. The CDR3 DNA is TGCGCCAGCAGCCAAGTTCACGGGGGAGGGAGCTACGAGCAGTACTTC.

This sequence joins TRBV20-1 and TRBJ1-2, with D unclear. Trimming took off 0 bases at V and 9 bases at J, with 14 bases between the two ends. The CDR3 is 13 residues long. CDR1 is DFQATT, CDR2 SNEGSKA, per germline (reference sequence). CDR3 nucleotide sequence: TGCAGTGCTAGAGATGCCGGTTCTTGGAGCTACACCTTC. Translated, it gives CSARDAGSWSYTF.

The rearrangement links TRBV24-1 to TRBJ2-3; 11 bases agree with TRBD2. J was trimmed by 0 bases and V by 8 bases; bases with no gene match: 3. The CDR3 runs 15 residues. The germline V gene encodes CDR1 KGHDR and CDR2 SFDVKD. The DNA for the CDR3 is TGTGCCACCATTGGGACTAGCGGAAGCACAGATACGCAGTATTTT. Translation: CATIGTSGSTDTQYF.

J is TRBJ2-1 and V is TRBV15; a possible D gene is TRBD2 (6 bases). Trimming took off 1 base at V and 6 bases at J, with 19 bases between the two ends. Germline V gives CDR1 LNHNV, CDR2 YYDKDF (reference sequence). The CDR3 loop spans 17 amino acids. This chain's CDR3 is CATSRGRSSGEFNEQFF. In DNA, the CDR3 is TGTGCCACCAGCAGAGGCCGGAGTTCGGGAGAATTCAATGAGCAGTTCTTC.

The chain has TRBV20-1 and TRBJ2-7; 7 positions match TRBD2. From germline, CDR1 is DFQATT and CDR2 SNEGSKA (reference sequence). This CDR3 spans 15 amino acids. After removal of 6 bases from V and 5 bases from J, the junction contained 16 bases not matched to a gene. CDR3 in amino acids: CSALPSGDPRDEQYF. The CDR3 nucleotides are TGCAGTGCCCTACCCAGCGGGGACCCTCGGGACGAGCAGTACTTC.

The sample holds one count of this clonotype. V gene TRBV2 combines with J gene TRBJ2-3; D not resolved. The V gene's germline CDR1 is SNHLY and CDR2 FYNNEI. The CDR3 runs 12 residues. Trimming removed 8 bases from V and 3 bases from J, with 9 bases in between. The CDR3 loop reads CASCLVTDTQYF. The CDR3 DNA is TGTGCCAGCTGTCTAGTAACAGATACGCAGTATTTT.

The chain employs TRBV7-8 and TRBJ2-7, with a possible D match to TRBD2 (8 bases). Germline V lookup: CDR1 SGHVS, CDR2 FQNEAQ. Trimming removed 5 bases from V and 7 bases from J, with 15 bases in between. The CDR3 runs to 13 residues. CDR3 bases: TGTGCCAGCAGCCCGGGAGGGACAGCTGAGCAGTACGTC. Translating gives CASSPGGTAEQYV.

In its sample, this clonotype was seen a few times. The V and J genes are TRBV18 and TRBJ2-7, with TRBD1 matching 8 bases. V lost 6 bases to trimming and J lost 6 bases; unmatched junction nucleotides: 7. The CDR3 length is 13 residues. Germline CDR1 and CDR2: KGHSH and LQKENI. The CDR3 DNA is TGTGCCAGCTCTCCCCGACAGGGGTGCGAGCAGTACTTC. It translates to CASSPRQGCEQYF.

This chain uses TRBV20-1 with TRBJ1-3; D is possibly TRBD1 (5 bases). Deletions cut 3 bases from V and 5 bases from J, with 14 bases between. Germline V lookup: CDR1 DFQATT, CDR2 SNEGSKA (reference sequence). CDR3 length: 14 amino acids. For the CDR3, the DNA is TGCAGTGCTAGGTCCGGGACCTTAAGAAACACCATATATTTT. This codes for CSARSGTLRNTIYF.

Many counts were recorded for this clonotype. V is TRBV6-2 or TRBV6-3 and J is TRBJ1-2, with D maybe TRBD1 (6 bases). The CDR3 runs to 16 residues. Germline-derived CDR1 and CDR2 are MNHEY and SVGEGT. V lost 4 bases to trimming and J lost 4 bases, with 19 bases between them. The CDR3 is CASSSVLKDRLYGYTF. CDR3 DNA sequence: TGTGCCAGCAGTTCCGTCCTGAAAGACAGGCTCTATGGCTACACCTTC.

The V and J genes are TRBV19 and TRBJ2-3; perhaps D is TRBD1 or TRBD2 (6 bases each). The CDR3 has 15 amino acids. V shed 3 bases and J shed 4 bases, with 14 bases lying between them. Germline-derived CDR1 and CDR2 are LNHDA and SQIVND (reference sequence). CDR3 DNA: TGTGCCAGTAGTATTGGAGGGCAGGGGCCAGATACGCAGTATTTT. This translates into CASSIGGQGPDTQYF.

This clonotype was picked up a small number of times. The chain joins TRBV10-3 to TRBJ2-3, with D perhaps TRBD1 or TRBD2 (6 bases each). V was shortened by 4 bases and J by 4 bases, with 12 bases between the two germline ends. The CDR3 runs 14 residues. The germline gives CDR1 ENHRY, CDR2 SYGVKD. This CDR3 reads CAISGQAGPDTQYF. The CDR3, as DNA: TGTGCCATCAGTGGACAGGCGGGGCCAGATACGCAGTATTTT.

This clonotype was detected only a few times. This chain connects TRBV9 to TRBJ2-2, with D perhaps TRBD2 (5 bases). The V gene's germline CDR1 is SGDLS and CDR2 YYNGEE. This CDR3 comprises 15 residues. V was shortened by 3 bases and J by 8 bases, with 17 bases between the two germline ends. The CDR3 sequence is CASSAILGSRGELFF. In DNA form, the CDR3 reads TGTGCCAGCAGCGCCATACTAGGCTCCCGAGGGGAGCTGTTTTTT.

This clonotype was counted only a few times. The rearrangement joins TRBV3-1 to TRBJ1-2; D perhaps matches TRBD1 (5 bases). V gave up 8 bases and J gave up 4 bases, with 11 bases separating them. The V gene's germline CDR1 is LGHDT and CDR2 YNNKEL (reference sequence). This CDR3 spans 12 amino acids. The chain's CDR3 is CASQGYSYGYTF. CDR3 nucleotides: TGTGCCAGCCAGGGCTACAGCTATGGCTACACCTTC.

The CDR3 here is CASSPVPMVNEQFF. DNA for the CDR3: TGTGCCAGCAGCCCGGTTCCTATGGTAAATGAGCAGTTCTTC. The rearrangement uses TRBV27 and TRBJ2-1; D remains unclear. Germline-derived CDR1 and CDR2 are MNHEY and SMNVEV (reference sequence). The V and J ends lost 6 bases and 7 bases respectively, with 16 bases between them. The CDR3 contains 14 residues.

This clonotype was seen ten or more times. This chain connects TRBV4-1 to TRBJ1-1; the match to TRBD1 covers 8 bases. CDR1 is MGHRA and CDR2 is YSYEKL in the germline V gene. The CDR3 consists of 14 residues. V shed 3 bases and J 6 bases; nucleotides not matched to a gene: 6. CDR3 protein: CASSHDRGWAEAFF. CDR3 DNA: TGCGCCAGCAGCCATGACAGGGGCTGGGCTGAAGCTTTCTTT.

The chain combines TRBV18 with TRBJ2-1; 8 bases align to TRBD2. The V segment lost 6 bases and the J segment 8 bases; nucleotides outside the gene matches: 12. The germline V gene has CDR1 KGHSH and CDR2 LQKENI. This CDR3 is built from 15 residues. The CDR3 DNA sequence: TGTGCCAGCTCCCCGACGGGGGGGCGTGGCGATGAGCAGTTCTTC. This encodes CASSPTGGRGDEQFF.

This clonotype occurred a few times. The V and J genes are TRBV3-1 and TRBJ2-5, with D possibly TRBD2 on 6 matching bases. The V gene's germline CDR1 is LGHDT and CDR2 YNNKEL (reference sequence). The V end was cut by 3 bases, the J end by 1 base, with 15 bases between. The CDR3 runs 16 residues. The CDR3 here is CASSHPGVAAQETQYF. CDR3 nucleotide sequence: TGTGCCAGCAGCCACCCCGGGGTAGCGGCCCAAGAGACCCAGTACTTC.

The J gene is TRBJ2-3, the V gene TRBV12-3 or TRBV12-4; 9 bases align to TRBD1. The CDR3 is 15 amino acids. The J segment lost 1 base and the V segment lost 5 bases, leaving 4 bases of the junction unmatched. CDR3 sequence (DNA): TGTGCCAGCAGTCCGGGACAGGGAGGCACAGATACGCAGTATTTT. Translated: CASSPGQGGTDTQYF.

The J gene is TRBJ2-3, the V gene TRBV4-3, with 7 nucleotides matching TRBD2. After removal of 0 bases from V and 4 bases from J, the junction contained 7 bases not matched to a gene. The CDR3 covers 16 residues. CDR1 and CDR2 (germline): LGHNA, YSLEER. The CDR3 region is CASSQDLAGVADTQYF. The CDR3 nucleotides are TGCGCCAGCAGCCAAGATCTGGCGGGGGTAGCAGATACGCAGTATTTT.